One sample yielded the 19 T cell receptor beta chains listed below, sequenced in a study of blood T cells in healthy people across ages. A second roughly 6 to 12 cycle PCR used barcoded and J-beta primers. TCRdb processed the 5' RACE reads anew with MiXCR; each CDR3 protein has one entry. The sample records 1.5 million to 2 million distinct CDR3 sequences, about 31% being singletons. Input material: blood. Source of these receptors: a young woman in good health.

This chain links TRBV20-1 with TRBJ2-1, with D tentatively TRBD2 (6 bases). Germline CDR1 and CDR2: DFQATT and SNEGSKA (reference sequence). Trimming stripped 1 base from V and 0 bases from J, with 19 bases between. The CDR3 spans 18 residues. The CDR3 loop reads CSARGRLHLASSYNEQFF. In DNA form, the CDR3 reads TGCAGTGCTAGAGGCCGCCTACACCTAGCGTCCTCCTACAATGAGCAGTTCTTC.

The chain combines TRBV29-1 with TRBJ1-1; 7 bases are a match to TRBD1. Germline CDR1 is SQVTM and CDR2 is ANQGSEA. This CDR3 comprises 15 residues. V was pared by 7 bases and J by 0 bases, with 11 bases of the junction left unmatched. The CDR3 DNA reads as TGCAGCGCTAAAAGACAGGGCCTAATGAACACTGAAGCTTTCTTT. The encoded protein is CSAKRQGLMNTEAFF.

The sample holds many counts of this clonotype. The J gene is TRBJ2-7, the V gene TRBV20-1, with D tentatively TRBD2 (6 bases). The CDR3 runs 13 residues. Germline V gene sequence: CDR1 DFQATT, CDR2 SNEGSKA (reference sequence). The V end was cut by 3 bases, the J end by 2 bases, with 11 bases between. This CDR3 reads CSARGGPTYEQYF. The CDR3 coding sequence is TGCAGTGCTAGGGGGGGACCTACCTACGAGCAGTACTTC.

The chain couples TRBV2 to TRBJ1-2; D gene ambiguous. V was shortened by 3 bases and J by 8 bases, with 10 bases between the two germline ends. The CDR3 sequence is 12 residues long. The germline V gene has CDR1 SNHLY and CDR2 FYNNEI. CDR3 protein: CASSEQLRGYTF. The CDR3 coding sequence is TGTGCCAGCAGTGAGCAGCTGAGGGGCTACACCTTC.

This chain links TRBV7-8 with TRBJ2-7, with 9 bases that match TRBD2. Trimming cost V 5 bases and J 2 bases; bases outside gene matches: 10. Germline V CDR1 and CDR2: SGHVS, FQNEAQ. This CDR3 spans 16 amino acids. CDR3 amino acids: CASSPGAGGPTYEQYF. The CDR3 DNA is TGTGCCAGCAGCCCGGGGGCGGGGGGGCCCACCTACGAGCAGTACTTC.

V gene TRBV4-1 combines with J gene TRBJ2-5; 8 bases match TRBD2. The V gene end was trimmed by 1 base and the J gene end by 6 bases; junction bases not matched to a gene: 7. Germline CDR1 reads MGHRA; CDR2 reads YSYEKL. The CDR3 extends over 15 amino acids. The CDR3 coding sequence is TGCGCCAGCAGCCAAGGGAACGGACTAGCAAAGACCCAGTACTTC. Translation gives CASSQGNGLAKTQYF.

This rearrangement joins TRBV20-1 to TRBJ1-5; no clear D gene. This CDR3 comprises 14 residues. V lost 3 bases and J 5 bases, leaving 14 bases between the germline ends. CDR1 DFQATT and CDR2 SNEGSKA come from the germline V gene (reference sequence). The CDR3 reads CSASPHTKDQPQHF. The CDR3 nucleotides are TGCAGTGCTAGCCCTCACACCAAAGATCAGCCCCAGCATTTT.

DNA for the CDR3: TGTGCCAGCAGCTTAGGCACGTCGGAGGCCCAGCATTTT. This gives the protein CASSLGTSEAQHF. The chain employs TRBV11-1 and TRBJ1-5; D is ambiguous. V lost 1 base, J lost 11 bases, and 12 bases lay in between. The CDR3 runs to 13 residues. Germline CDR1 is SGHAT and CDR2 is FQDESV (reference sequence).

This chain links TRBV5-1 with TRBJ2-4; no clear D gene. This CDR3 spans 16 amino acids. V dropped 0 bases and J dropped 0 bases, with 10 bases sitting between them. Germline CDR1 and CDR2: SGHRS and YFSETQ. The CDR3: CASSLGTILAKNIQYF. The CDR3 DNA follows: TGCGCCAGCAGCTTGGGAACCATTCTAGCCAAAAACATTCAGTACTTC.

The gene calls are TRBV9 and TRBJ2-3, with D possibly being TRBD1 or TRBD2 (5 bases each). CDR1 is SGDLS, CDR2 YYNGEE, per germline. Trimming stripped 7 bases from V and 2 bases from J, with 20 bases between. The CDR3 totals 16 residues. For the CDR3, the DNA is TGTGCCAGCGGTCTGTCACGGGACGGTCACACAGATACGCAGTATTTT. It codes for CASGLSRDGHTDTQYF.

This clonotype showed up just a few times. The chain employs TRBV15 and TRBJ2-7; D is ambiguous. The CDR3 consists of 17 residues. Germline V gives CDR1 LNHNV, CDR2 YYDKDF (reference sequence). V shed 0 bases and J shed 1 base, with 16 bases lying between them. CDR3 loop: CATSREGISGLSYEQYF. In DNA form, the CDR3 reads TGTGCCACCAGCAGAGAAGGCATCTCGGGCCTTTCCTACGAGCAGTACTTC.

Remarks on this clonotype: The junction does not match germline at one end; this may be a read error. This chain uses TRBV20-1 with TRBJ2-1; 7 bases agree with TRBD2. Germline V lookup: CDR1 DFQATT, CDR2 SNEGSKA (reference sequence). The CDR3 consists of 15 residues. CDR3 nucleotides: TGCAGTGCTAGAAGGACCCTAGCGGTCTACAATGAGCGGTTCTTC. This translates into CSARRTLAVYNERFF.

The chain uses TRBV7-3 and TRBJ2-1; D possibly corresponds to TRBD2 (6 bases). This CDR3 region has 18 residues. Germline-derived CDR1 and CDR2 are SGHTA and FQGTGA. The V end lost 1 base, the J end lost 5 bases, and 21 bases lay between the germline ends. The CDR3 region has the DNA TGTGCCAGCAGCTTAATAACAAGCGGGCGGACCGGGGACAATGAGCAGTTCTTC. Amino acid sequence: CASSLITSGRTGDNEQFF.

This clonotype has ten or more counts. The V gene is TRBV27, the J gene TRBJ1-2; D perhaps matches TRBD1 (5 bases). This CDR3 spans 14 amino acids. Germline CDR1 MNHEY, CDR2 SMNVEV (reference sequence). The V end lost 6 bases, the J end lost 2 bases, and 13 bases lay between the germline ends. For the CDR3, the DNA is TGTGCCAGCAGGGCGATTGGGGGAAACTATGGCTACACCTTC. Its translation is CASRAIGGNYGYTF.

CDR3 in DNA: TGTGCCAGCAGCGTAGGCAGCGGGACTTCCAATGAGCAGTTCTTC. This translates into CASSVGSGTSNEQFF. This sequence joins TRBV9 and TRBJ2-1, with 7 bases that match TRBD2. Germline V CDR1 and CDR2: SGDLS, YYNGEE. V lost 0 bases, J lost 6 bases, and 6 bases stayed unmatched. The CDR3 totals 15 residues.

This clonotype was counted between two and nine times. The junction and the germline gene differ at one end; a read error may be behind it. The V call is TRBV5-1, the J call TRBJ2-1; D unclear. CDR1 SGHRS and CDR2 YFSETQ come from the germline V gene. The CDR3 totals 18 residues. In nucleotides, the CDR3 is TGCGCCGGCAGCCCGAAGAGGACCGGGCTTCAAGGGTTCAATGAGCAGTTCTTC. Encoded protein: CAGSPKRTGLQGFNEQFF.

This clonotype was counted many times. The chain has TRBV29-1 and TRBJ2-7, with a possible D match to TRBD1 (6 bases). Per the germline V gene, CDR1 is SQVTM and CDR2 is ANQGSEA. The CDR3 sequence is 14 residues long. Trimming pared 6 bases from V and 2 bases from J, leaving 17 bases between. This CDR3 is CSVRTAPDAYEQYF. CDR3 DNA: TGCAGCGTGCGGACAGCCCCGGACGCCTACGAGCAGTACTTC.

This clonotype was seen only a few times. CDR3 residues: CSAHRTDYNEQFF. The CDR3 nucleotides are TGCAGTGCTCACAGGACAGACTACAATGAGCAGTTCTTC. The chain couples TRBV20-1 to TRBJ2-1; D is perhaps TRBD1 (6 bases). Germline V gives CDR1 DFQATT, CDR2 SNEGSKA (reference sequence). V lost 5 bases and J lost 3, with 11 bases in between. CDR3 length: 13 residues.

V is TRBV21-1 and J is TRBJ2-1; the listed D gene, TRBD2, was not tested against the DNA. TRBV21-1 is a pseudogene segment. The CDR3 is 21 amino acids. CDR3 sequence: CASPKASGIAGGLSSYNEQFF. The CDR3 DNA reads as TGTGCCAGTCCCAAAGCATCGGGGATAGCGGGTGGCCTAAGCTCCTACAATGAGCAGTTCTTC.